This T cell receptor beta chain appears in the sequencing data of a study of vaccination and CD4 T cells after COVID-19. As for treatment: approximately 9-day PBMC culture with coronavirus spike peptide pools or control peptides (ViraFEST assay). Antigen-specific T cells were expanded with peptide pools by ViraFEST, and TCRs were then sequenced. Study conclusions and caveats: When vaccine-specific clones from convalescent patients were examined, 304 of 307 were spike mono-reactive. A median of approximately 90% of reactive clones, in convalescent patients, became evident only post-vaccination.

The length of the CDR3 is 15 residues. Germline CDR1 and CDR2: SEHNR and FQNEAQ (reference sequence). The V gene end was trimmed by 5 bases and the J gene end by 3 bases; junction bases not matched to a gene: 5. About this clonotype itself: Its antigen is as yet unknown.

The Oncomine TCR Beta short-read assay was what sequenced the DNA obtained from cultured CD4+ T cells. Genomic DNA was extracted from cultured CD4+ T cells. TCRdb recomputed calls from the PCR reads with MiXCR, one row per CDR3 protein. This sample has some 25,000 distinct CDR3 sequences; 45% to 50% occur once, and the top ten carry approximately 6.1%. The chain recombines TRBV7-9 with TRBJ2-2; 8 nucleotides match TRBD1. The receptor was isolated from a human donor who had recovered from COVID-19. Source material: CD4+ T cells from blood, cultured in vitro. The CDR3 sequence is CASSPTGAYTGELFF. DNA for the CDR3: TGTGCCAGCAGCCCGACAGGGGCGTACACCGGGGAGCTGTTTTTT.